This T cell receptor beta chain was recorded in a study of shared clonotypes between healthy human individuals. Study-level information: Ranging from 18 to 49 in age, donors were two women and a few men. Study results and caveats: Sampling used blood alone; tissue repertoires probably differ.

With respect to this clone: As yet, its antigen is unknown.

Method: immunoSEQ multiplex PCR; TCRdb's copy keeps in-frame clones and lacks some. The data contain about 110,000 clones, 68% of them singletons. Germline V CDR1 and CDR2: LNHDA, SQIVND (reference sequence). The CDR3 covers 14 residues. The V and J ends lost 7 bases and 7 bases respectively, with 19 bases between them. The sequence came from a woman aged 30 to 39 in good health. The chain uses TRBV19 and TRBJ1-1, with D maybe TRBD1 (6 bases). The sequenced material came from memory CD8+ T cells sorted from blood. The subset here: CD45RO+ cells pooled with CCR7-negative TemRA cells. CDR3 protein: CASNSPGGGGEAFF. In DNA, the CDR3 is TGTGCCAGTAACTCACCTGGGGGCGGTGGTGAAGCTTTCTTT.